Presented here are 23 T cell receptor beta chains from one specimen sequenced in a study of T cells in Graves' hyperthyroidism and ophthalmopathy. There were TCR beta CDR3 regions amplified from RNA transcripts. Carried out on the TCR CDR3, a first-round RT-PCR used the HTBI primer set. TCRdb re-called the multiplex PCR reads with MiXCR, one entry per CDR3 protein. The sample has around 300,000 distinct CDR3 sequences; about an eighth are singletons. Material: blood. The receptors come from a woman between 25 and 40 years old with Graves' hyperthyroidism that later progressed to Graves' ophthalmopathy.

The chain uses TRBV28 and TRBJ2-7; the D is unclear. The germline V and J ends were trimmed by 2 bases and 0 bases, with 11 bases remaining between them. The CDR3 runs to 15 residues. Per germline, CDR1 MDHEN and CDR2 SYDVKM. Written as DNA, the CDR3 is TGTGCCAGCAGTTTAAGTTTGGGCACCTCCTACGAGCAGTACTTC. This encodes CASSLSLGTSYEQYF.

The chain carries TRBV7-2 and TRBJ2-4; TRBD2 is a possible D gene (6 bases). With 5 bases removed from V and 10 bases from J, the gap between germline ends came to 21 bases. The CDR3 is made up of 15 amino acids. Germline lookup yields CDR1 SGHTA and CDR2 FQGNSA. CDR3 region: CASSQVGGGTHIQYF. CDR3 in DNA: TGTGCCAGCAGCCAAGTGGGGGGAGGAACTCATATTCAGTACTTC.

This clonotype has ten or more counts. V usage is TRBV27 and J usage is TRBJ2-7; D unclear. The V end was cut by 9 bases, the J end by 2 bases, with 20 bases between. Germline values: CDR1 MNHEY, CDR2 SMNVEV (reference sequence). The CDR3 is 15 residues long. CDR3 in DNA: TGTGCCAGTGCCCCCCGGGCTAGGATTCCCTACGAGCAGTACTTC. This codes for CASAPRARIPYEQYF.

The chain links TRBV2 to TRBJ2-1; D possibly corresponds to TRBD1 (6 bases). The CDR3 loop spans 14 amino acids. V was trimmed by 0 bases and J by 10 bases, leaving 13 bases between them. The germline V gene has CDR1 SNHLY and CDR2 FYNNEI. Here the CDR3 reads CASSEAVGQGEQFF. The CDR3 DNA reads as TGTGCCAGCAGTGAAGCGGTGGGACAAGGCGAGCAGTTCTTC.

Only a few counts were recorded for this clonotype. The chain uses TRBV10-3 and TRBJ2-3; perhaps TRBD2 as D (6 bases). V dropped 4 bases and J dropped 3 bases, with 14 bases sitting between them. Germline V gene data show CDR1 as ENHRY and CDR2 as SYGVKD. The CDR3 is 15 amino acids. CDR3 residues: CAISAGLAVTDTQYF. DNA for the CDR3: TGTGCCATCAGTGCGGGATTAGCGGTGACAGATACGCAGTATTTT.

In this sample, this clonotype turned up a few times. V is TRBV4-2 and J is TRBJ1-3, with D unresolved. The CDR3 is 14 amino acids. Germline values: CDR1 LGHNA, CDR2 YNFKEQ. Trimming cost V 1 base and J 5 bases, with 9 bases left between them. The CDR3 sequence: CASSQGIERNTIYF. The DNA for the CDR3 is TGTGCCAGCAGCCAAGGGATCGAGAGAAACACCATATATTTT.

The table lists this clonotype with many counts. J is TRBJ2-5 and V is TRBV2; a weak D match, TRBD1 (6 bases). Germline CDR1 reads SNHLY; CDR2 reads FYNNEI. Between the trimmed V and J ends, which lost 1 base and 5 bases, there was a span of 14 bases. The CDR3 covers 15 residues. The CDR3 DNA follows: TGTGCCAGCAGTGAAGAAGCAGGGGCTGGGGAGACCCAGTACTTC. Its translation: CASSEEAGAGETQYF.

This clonotype was recorded many times. The chain has TRBV7-2 and TRBJ2-2; 9 bases map to TRBD1. Per the germline V gene, CDR1 is SGHTA and CDR2 is FQGNSA. V lost 5 bases, J lost 1 base, and 5 bases stayed unmatched. CDR3 length: 16 amino acids. CDR3 nucleotides: TGTGCCAGCAGCGCCCCGGGACAGGGGAACACCGGGGAGCTGTTTTTT. Translated, it gives CASSAPGQGNTGELFF. The entire variable domain, with the rest obtained from reference TRBV7-2 and TRBJ2-2, is as follows: GAGVSQSPSNKVTEKGKDVELRCDPISGHTALYWYRQSLGQGLEFLIYFQGNSAPDKSGLPSDRFSAERTGGSVSTLTIQRTQQEDSAVYLCASSAPGQGNTGELFFGEGSRLTVL.

This chain uses TRBV6-5 with TRBJ2-1; 12 nucleotides agree with TRBD2. CDR1 is MNHEY, CDR2 SVGAGI, per germline. The CDR3 has 16 residues. J was trimmed by 4 bases and V by 0 bases; bases with no gene match: 1. CDR3 in amino acids: CASSYSLAGGYNEQFF. CDR3 DNA: TGTGCCAGCAGTTACTCGCTAGCGGGAGGGTACAATGAGCAGTTCTTC.

This clonotype was detected once. Being one base from a much bigger clone, this may be a read error. The chain uses TRBV29-1 and TRBJ2-1, with D tentatively TRBD1 or TRBD2 (5 bases each). The CDR3 sequence is 12 residues long. Germline values: CDR1 SQVTM, CDR2 ANQGSEA. CDR3: CGVGVGTHEQFF. The CDR3, as DNA: TGCGGAGTGGGAGTCGGGACCCATGAGCAGTTCTTC.

This clonotype appeared many times. DNA of the CDR3: TGCGCCAGCAGCCAAGAACTCGGCCTTTCCCACTATGGCTACACCTTC. Translating it yields CASSQELGLSHYGYTF. The chain couples TRBV4-3 to TRBJ1-2; D remains ambiguous. Trimming cost V 0 bases and J 3 bases, with 14 bases left between them. The germline CDR1 and CDR2 sequences are LGHNA and YSLEER. The CDR3 is 16 residues long.

The V and J genes are TRBV5-1 and TRBJ2-1, with D unresolved. V was shortened by 4 bases and J by 6 bases, with 14 bases between the two germline ends. The CDR3 contains 14 residues. Germline V gives CDR1 SGHRS, CDR2 YFSETQ. CDR3 sequence: CASSLWTAFNEQFF. DNA of the CDR3: TGCGCCAGCAGCCTCTGGACGGCCTTCAATGAGCAGTTCTTC.

In this sample, this clonotype turned up many times. The CDR3: CASSFSGLSYEQYF. The CDR3, as DNA: TGTGCCAGCAGCTTTAGCGGATTATCCTACGAGCAGTACTTC. This sequence joins TRBV7-6 and TRBJ2-7; a possible D gene is TRBD2 (6 bases). This CDR3 contains 14 residues. The germline V and J ends were trimmed by 3 bases and 1 base, with 10 bases remaining between them. The germline V gene has CDR1 SGHVS and CDR2 FNYEAQ.

The rearrangement uses TRBV5-1 and TRBJ2-2; 9 positions agree with TRBD1. V shed 4 bases and J 3 bases; nucleotides not matched to a gene: 4. The CDR3 spans 15 residues. In germline, CDR1 is SGHRS, CDR2 YFSETQ. The CDR3 sequence: CASSGDREHTGELFF. Written as DNA, the CDR3 is TGCGCCAGCAGCGGGGACAGGGAACACACCGGGGAGCTGTTTTTT.

This clonotype was seen many times. The chain carries TRBV7-2 and TRBJ1-6; no clear D. The CDR3 loop spans 17 amino acids. V lost 0 bases, J lost 4 bases, and 13 bases lay in between. Looked up from germline, CDR1 is SGHTA and CDR2 is FQGNSA. CDR3 sequence: CASSLAIGWEYNSPLHF. Here the CDR3 DNA reads TGTGCCAGCAGCTTAGCAATCGGGTGGGAGTATAATTCACCCCTCCACTTT.

The sample holds many counts of this clonotype. The V gene is TRBV11-2, the J gene TRBJ1-6; D unresolved. V was pared by 4 bases and J by 9 bases, with 10 bases between. The CDR3 extends over 13 amino acids. The germline V gene has CDR1 SGHAT and CDR2 FQNNGV. CDR3 in amino acids: CASSSAEASPLHF. The CDR3 DNA is TGTGCCAGCAGCTCGGCCGAGGCTTCACCCCTCCACTTT.

The V call is TRBV7-8, the J call TRBJ2-7; D gene ambiguous. Between the trimmed V and J ends, which lost 1 base and 7 bases, there was a span of 11 bases. This CDR3 is built from 13 residues. The germline gives CDR1 SGHVS, CDR2 FQNEAQ. The CDR3 bases are TGTGCCAGCAGCTTAGATGGCTGGCAAGAGCAGTACTTC. It specifies CASSLDGWQEQYF. The full variable domain, completed using reference TRBV7-8 and TRBJ2-7, is GAGVSQSPRYKVAKRGQDVALRCDPISGHVSLFWYQQALGQGPEFLTYFQNEAQLDKSGLPSDRFFAERPEGSVSTLKIQRTQQEDSAVYLCASSLDGWQEQYFGPGTRLTVT.

This clonotype was counted a few times. The V and J genes are TRBV6-1 and TRBJ2-2; TRBD1 agrees at 8 bases. Per the germline V gene, CDR1 is MNHNS and CDR2 is SASEGT. This CDR3 region has 13 residues. V lost 9 bases, J lost 1 base, and 1 base stayed unmatched. CDR3 in amino acids: CASGTGNTGELFF. CDR3 coding DNA: TGTGCCAGTGGGACAGGGAACACCGGGGAGCTGTTTTTT.

This clonotype was detected many times. The junction and the germline gene differ at one end; a read error may be behind it. The chain links TRBV28 to TRBJ2-7; D is perhaps TRBD1 (6 bases). From germline, CDR1 is MDHEN and CDR2 SYDVKM. CDR3 length: 15 amino acids. The CDR3 reads CASSLRTEPSSEQYF. CDR3 sequence (DNA): TGTGCCAGCAGTTTACGGACAGAGCCATCCTCCGAGCAGTACTTC.

At least ten counts were recorded for this clonotype. V gene TRBV2 combines with J gene TRBJ2-2; 8 bases are a match to TRBD2. The V gene end was trimmed by 2 bases and the J gene end by 6 bases; junction bases not matched to a gene: 2. The CDR3 loop spans 14 amino acids. CDR1 and CDR2 from the germline V gene are SNHLY and FYNNEI. CDR3 nucleotides: TGTGCCAGCAGTGAACTAGCGGGTTCCGGGGAGCTGTTTTTT. Its translation: CASSELAGSGELFF.

This clonotype came up a few times. This chain links TRBV25-1 with TRBJ2-7; D may correspond to TRBD1 or TRBD2 (5 bases each). Germline V gives CDR1 MGHDK, CDR2 SYGVNS. This CDR3 is built from 14 residues. V dropped 6 bases and J dropped 3 bases, with 15 bases sitting between them. The CDR3 nucleotides read TGTGCCAGCAGCGAGGGCCCAGGGAACTACGAGCAGTACTTC. Translating it yields CASSEGPGNYEQYF.

The chain carries TRBV29-1 and TRBJ2-1; TRBD2 aligns across 11 bases. J was trimmed by 4 bases and V by 6 bases; bases with no gene match: 14. Germline loops: CDR1 SQVTM, CDR2 ANQGSEA. The CDR3 totals 17 residues. The CDR3 DNA follows: TGCAGCGTCGATGGGCTAGCGGGAGGCGGCGTGTACAATGAGCAGTTCTTC. It is translated as CSVDGLAGGGVYNEQFF.

This clonotype was observed a few times. This sequence joins TRBV19 and TRBJ1-5; D perhaps matches TRBD1 (5 bases). V was clipped by 4 bases and J by 2 bases, with 15 bases between them. The length of the CDR3 is 16 residues. From germline, CDR1 is LNHDA and CDR2 SQIVND (reference sequence). The chain's CDR3 is CASSTGHTSGNQPQHF. CDR3 bases: TGTGCCAGTAGTACAGGACACACTAGCGGCAATCAGCCCCAGCATTTT.